The 7 T cell receptor beta chains listed next were all sequenced from one sample in a study of identical twins. TCRdb reprocessed the 5' RACE reads with MiXCR, giving one entry per CDR3 protein. The sample yields 500,000 to 650,000 distinct CDR3 sequences, approximately 20% seen once. The data were also submitted as part of a second study, on yellow fever vaccine responses in identical twins.

Sequences were obtained from CD4+ T cells sorted from blood. The receptors were gathered from a woman aged 18-29 years in good health.

The genes are TRBV3-1 and TRBJ1-5; D is perhaps TRBD1 (5 bases). The V end lost 6 bases, the J end lost 9 bases, and 18 bases lay between the germline ends. The CDR3 runs to 14 residues. Germline V gene lookup returns CDR1 LGHDT and CDR2 YNNKEL (reference sequence). DNA for the CDR3: TGTGCCAGCAGTTACGGCAGGGTCCTAGGGCCCCAGCATTTT. The encoded protein is CASSYGRVLGPQHF.

This clonotype has just a few counts. The chain has TRBV25-1 and TRBJ2-7; 7 nucleotides align to TRBD2. Trimming removed 1 base from V and 0 bases from J; junction bases left unmatched: 0. In germline, CDR1 is MGHDK, CDR2 SYGVNS. CDR3 size: 14 residues. The CDR3 DNA sequence: TGTGCCAGCAGTGAATCTAGCGGCTCCTACGAGCAGTACTTC. This sequence encodes CASSESSGSYEQYF.

The V and J genes are TRBV5-1 and TRBJ1-1; 7 bases line up with TRBD1. Looked up from germline, CDR1 is SGHRS and CDR2 is YFSETQ. Trimming at V came to 2 bases and at J to 7 bases, leaving 8 bases not matched to a gene. The CDR3 is 14 residues long. The CDR3: CASSFSGGPGEAFF. CDR3 coding DNA: TGCGCCAGCAGCTTCTCAGGGGGACCCGGTGAAGCTTTCTTT. The variable domain in full, with the rest retrieved from reference TRBV5-1 and TRBJ1-1, is KAGVTQTPRYLIKTRGQQVTLSCSPISGHRSVSWYQQTPGQGLQFLFEYFSETQRNKGNFPGRFSGRQFSNSRSEMNVSTLELGDSALYLCASSFSGGPGEAFFGQGTRLTVV.

This clonotype occurred a few times. The V call is TRBV29-1, the J call TRBJ2-5; no clear D. The length of the CDR3 is 14 residues. Trimming removed 5 bases at V and 1 base at J, with 14 bases between. CDR1 is SQVTM, CDR2 ANQGSEA, per germline. CDR3 protein: CSVLLRNLQETQYF. The CDR3 DNA is TGCAGCGTTCTCCTCCGTAACCTCCAAGAGACCCAGTACTTC.

The genes are TRBV5-6 and TRBJ2-7; D not resolved. The V end was cut by 4 bases, the J end by 2 bases, with 13 bases between. The CDR3 runs to 14 residues. CDR1 and CDR2 from the germline V gene are SGHDT and YYEEEE. This chain's CDR3 is CASSRTQVTYEQYV. DNA for the CDR3: TGTGCCAGCAGCCGTACACAAGTTACCTACGAGCAGTACGTC.

The sample holds one count of this clonotype. The chain carries TRBV20-1 and TRBJ2-5; 10 bases fit TRBD2. V dropped 3 bases and J dropped 4; count of bases not matched to a gene: 11. Germline V lookup: CDR1 DFQATT, CDR2 SNEGSKA (reference sequence). The CDR3 runs to 16 residues. The CDR3 DNA reads as TGCAGTGCTAGTCCTAGCGGGGGCTGGGGGCGAGAGACCCAGTACTTC. Translating it yields CSASPSGGWGRETQYF.

The rearrangement joins TRBV7-9 to TRBJ1-1, with a tentative D call TRBD1 (5 bases). Germline loops: CDR1 SEHNR, CDR2 FQNEAQ (reference sequence). The CDR3 runs 14 residues. Trimming took off 2 bases at V and 5 bases at J, with 12 bases between the two ends. The CDR3: CASSLQGLQTEAFF. In DNA form, the CDR3 reads TGTGCCAGCAGCTTACAGGGATTGCAAACTGAAGCTTTCTTT.